This T cell receptor (beta chain) was profiled in a study of response to subunit inactivated influenza vaccine. This clonotype has a handful of counts. The antigen is not known. Whole-study results and caveats: The authors offered the suggestion that each seasonal influenza vaccination recruits few new T cells.

CDR1 is MDHEN and CDR2 is SYDVKM in the germline V gene. The CDR3 contains 15 residues. V was clipped by 6 bases and J by 5 bases, with 20 bases between them. TCRdb passed the RT-PCR reads through MiXCR, listing each CDR3 protein once. This table holds roughly 180,000 distinct CDR3 sequences, around 8.8% found once. Material: non-naive T cells sorted from PBMCs, obtained on the day of vaccination. This sequence was found in a man aged 45 to 65 who received an inactivated influenza vaccine. J is TRBJ2-7 and V is TRBV28; TRBD1 might be the D (6 bases). The CDR3 sequence: CASSPAGTPFHEQYF. The CDR3 nucleotides read TGTGCCAGCAGCCCCGCCGGGACACCCTTTCACGAGCAGTACTTC.